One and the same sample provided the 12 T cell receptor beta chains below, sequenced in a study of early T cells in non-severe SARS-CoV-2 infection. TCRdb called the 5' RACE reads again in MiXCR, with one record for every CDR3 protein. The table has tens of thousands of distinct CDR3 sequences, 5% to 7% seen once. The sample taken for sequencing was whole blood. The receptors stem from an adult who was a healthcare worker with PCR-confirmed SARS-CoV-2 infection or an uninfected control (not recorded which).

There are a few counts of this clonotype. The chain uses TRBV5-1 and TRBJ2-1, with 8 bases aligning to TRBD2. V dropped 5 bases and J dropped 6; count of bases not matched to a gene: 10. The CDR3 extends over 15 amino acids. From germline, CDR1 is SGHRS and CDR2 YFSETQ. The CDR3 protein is CASSPGGTRFNEQFF. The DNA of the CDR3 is TGCGCCAGCAGTCCCGGCGGGACTAGGTTCAATGAGCAGTTCTTC.

CDR3 region: CASSLVLSSYEQYF. The CDR3 nucleotides read TGTGCCAGCAGCTTAGTACTCTCTAGCTACGAGCAGTACTTC. The chain recombines TRBV7-8 with TRBJ2-7; D is unresolved. This CDR3 has 14 residues. Germline V CDR1 and CDR2: SGHVS, FQNEAQ. Trimming took off 1 base at V and 3 bases at J, with 10 bases between the two ends.

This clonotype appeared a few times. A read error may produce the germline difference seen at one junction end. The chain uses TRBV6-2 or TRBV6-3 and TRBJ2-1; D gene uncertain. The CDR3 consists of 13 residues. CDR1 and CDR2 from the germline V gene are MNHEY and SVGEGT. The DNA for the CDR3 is TGTGCCAGCGGTTACGGAAGCTACAATGAGCAGTTCTTC. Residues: CASGYGSYNEQFF.

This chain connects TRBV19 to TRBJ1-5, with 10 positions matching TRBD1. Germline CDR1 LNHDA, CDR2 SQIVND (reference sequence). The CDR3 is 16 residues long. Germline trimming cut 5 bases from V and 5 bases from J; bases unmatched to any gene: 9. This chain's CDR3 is CASSPSGDRGYQPQHF. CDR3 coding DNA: TGTGCCAGTAGTCCTTCTGGGGACAGGGGTTATCAGCCCCAGCATTTT.

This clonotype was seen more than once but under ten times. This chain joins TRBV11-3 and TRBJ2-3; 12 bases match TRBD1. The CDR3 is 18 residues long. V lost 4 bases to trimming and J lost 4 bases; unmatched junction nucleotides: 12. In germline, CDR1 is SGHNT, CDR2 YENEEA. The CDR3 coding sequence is TGTGCCAGCAGCTACCGAGCCTCCGGGACAGGGGGCCCAGATACGCAGTATTTT. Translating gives CASSYRASGTGGPDTQYF.

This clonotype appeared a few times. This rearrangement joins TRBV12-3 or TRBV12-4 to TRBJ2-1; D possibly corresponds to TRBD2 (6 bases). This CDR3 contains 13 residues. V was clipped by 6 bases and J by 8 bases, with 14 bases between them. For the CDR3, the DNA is TGTGCCAGCAGACGGGCCCCGGGGGATGAGCAGTTCTTC. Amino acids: CASRRAPGDEQFF.

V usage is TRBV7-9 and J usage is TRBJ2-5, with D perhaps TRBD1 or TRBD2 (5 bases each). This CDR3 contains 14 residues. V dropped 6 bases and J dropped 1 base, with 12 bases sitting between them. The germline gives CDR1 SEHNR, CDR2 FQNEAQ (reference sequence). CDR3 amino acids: CASRYQGPQETQYF. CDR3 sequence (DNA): TGTGCCAGCAGGTATCAGGGACCCCAAGAGACCCAGTACTTC. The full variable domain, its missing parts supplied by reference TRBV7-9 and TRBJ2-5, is DTGVSQNPRHKITKRGQNVTFRCDPISEHNRLYWYRQTLGQGPEFLTYFQNEAQLEKSRLLSDRFSAERPKGSFSTLEIQRTEQGDSAMYLCASRYQGPQETQYFGPGTRLLVL.

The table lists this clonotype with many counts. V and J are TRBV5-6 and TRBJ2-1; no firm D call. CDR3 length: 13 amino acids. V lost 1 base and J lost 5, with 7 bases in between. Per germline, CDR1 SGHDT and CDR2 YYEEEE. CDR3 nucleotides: TGTGCCAGCAGCTTGTGGAGCGACAATGAGCAGTTCTTC. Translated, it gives CASSLWSDNEQFF.

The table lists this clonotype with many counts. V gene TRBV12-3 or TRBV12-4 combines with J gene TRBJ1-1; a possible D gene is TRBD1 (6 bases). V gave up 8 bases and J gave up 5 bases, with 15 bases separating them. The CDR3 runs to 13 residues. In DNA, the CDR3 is TGTGCCAGCTCACAACAGGGTGTAACTGAAGCTTTCTTT. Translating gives CASSQQGVTEAFF.

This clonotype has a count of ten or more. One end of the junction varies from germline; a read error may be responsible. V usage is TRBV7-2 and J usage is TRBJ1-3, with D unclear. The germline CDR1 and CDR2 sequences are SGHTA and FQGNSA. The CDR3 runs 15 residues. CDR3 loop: CASSLDPYSENTIYF. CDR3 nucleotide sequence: TGTGCCAGCAGCCTGGACCCGTACTCTGAAAACACCATATATTTT.

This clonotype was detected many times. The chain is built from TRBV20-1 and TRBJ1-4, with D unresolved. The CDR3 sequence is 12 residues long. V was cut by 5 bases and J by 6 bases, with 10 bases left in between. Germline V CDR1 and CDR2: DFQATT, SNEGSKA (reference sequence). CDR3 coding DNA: TGCAGTGCTGATCGGATTGATGAAAAACTGTTTTTT. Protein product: CSADRIDEKLFF.

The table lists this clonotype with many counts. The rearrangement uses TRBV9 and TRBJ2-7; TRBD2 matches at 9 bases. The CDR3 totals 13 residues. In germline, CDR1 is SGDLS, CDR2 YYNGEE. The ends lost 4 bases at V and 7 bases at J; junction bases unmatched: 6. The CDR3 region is CASSSAGGREQYF. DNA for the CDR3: TGTGCCAGCAGCTCGGCGGGGGGGAGAGAGCAGTACTTC. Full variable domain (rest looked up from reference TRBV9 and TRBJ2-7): DSGVTQTPKHLITATGQRVTLRCSPRSGDLSVYWYQQSLDQGLQFLIQYYNGEERAKGNILERFSAQQFPDLHSELNLSSLELGDSALYFCASSSAGGREQYFGPGTRLTVT.